The source of this T cell receptor beta chain is a study of T cells after yellow fever vaccination (dated by TCRdb to the late 2010s). About the investigation overall: Libraries from fractions with low cell numbers were prepared with the SMART-Seq v4 Ultra Low Input RNA kit. To follow T-cell clones before and after both primary and booster YFV17D yellow fever vaccination, bulk TCR alpha and beta repertoires underwent longitudinal sequencing. Two healthy male donors made up the cohort, one aged 18 to 30 years and the other aged 30 to 40 years. Blood was collected at multiple timepoints before and after primary and secondary immunization, and bulk PBMC replicates and cell subsets were isolated.

Note on this clonotype: Its binding antigen is unknown. Here the CDR3 omits its conserved ending phenylalanine or tryptophan, so a read error is the likely source.

TCR cDNA was synthesized by 5'RACE template switching, through which a universal primer site and unique molecular identifiers were introduced. Priming of cDNA synthesis was performed from both the TCR alpha and TCR beta constant segments. Library amplification used two PCR steps, and the second PCR step added sample barcodes and sequencing adapters. Sequencing of libraries was done on Illumina HiSeq 2500 (2x100 bp) or NovaSeq (2x150 bp). Per the original workflow: MIGEC handled demultiplexing of reads and collapsing into UMI consensus sequences, while MiXCR performed V(D)J alignment. Using edgeR on replicate PBMC samples, clonotypes were called vaccine-responding if FDR was below 0.01 and the log2 fold change was above 5 up to day 15. CD4 or CD8 identity was assigned to each bulk clonotype according to whether the clonotype was present at higher abundance in the sequenced CD4 repertoire or the sequenced CD8 repertoire. The public reads were quality trimmed at Q25 with fastp and then assembled into clones with MiXCR by TCRdb, keeping productive beta chains. All rows with the same CDR3 protein become a single entry with the most common DNA and genes. TCRdb, not the authors, supplied the V and J calls. This sample comprises approximately 180,000 distinct CDR3 sequences, 5.5% to 7.5% of them detected only once. Less than 3% of the sample is taken by the ten largest.

Inclusive of both ends, the CDR3 amounts to 14 amino acids. Only the CDR3 portion is preserved as DNA: 42 bases, with reading frame beginning at the first base. Trimming costs V 7 bases and J 4 bases, and their ends lie 14 bases apart. Study-level results and caveats: Because abundant contaminating clonotypes from the bulk population could be contained in FACS-sorted repertoires, computational filtering was required. The secondary T-cell response was weaker than the primary response but faster, peaking on day 5 instead of day 15. After the booster, most of the clones that had expanded following primary vaccination were detected again (around 95% of CD4 and roughly nine tenths of CD8), which suggests that memory was broadly maintained. A small share of clonotypes was detected in both CD4 and CD8 compartments, with the overlap likely arising from convergent recombination. Only a couple of donors were included in the study, so the extent to which the findings can be generalized is limited.

The sample's treatment or condition label, in plain terms: live attenuated yellow fever vaccine strain. A standard Ficoll-Paque protocol was used to isolate PBMCs from peripheral blood. Dynabeads CD4 and CD8 positive selection kits were used to isolate CD4 and CD8 T-cell fractions. TriZol was used to extract RNA from bulk PBMCs, from CD4 and CD8 fractions, and from dextramer-positive and dextramer-negative fractions. The TCR originated in a man aged 18 to 29 who received the YFV17D yellow fever vaccine. The sequencing here drew on CD4+ T cells sorted from PBMCs, taken on the day of the first yellow fever vaccination. The sequence links TRBV12-3 or TRBV12-4 to TRBJ2-4; the D gene is possibly TRBD1, with 5 bases matching. CDR3 sequence: CASTSTDSKNIQYL. Here is the DNA: TGTGCCAGCACTTCGACAGACTCTAAAAACATTCAGTACCTC.